These 27 T cell receptor beta chains were sequenced from one sample in a study of human T cells and chemical hapten exposure (dated by TCRdb to the early 2020s). Library preparation was by RACE. Sequencer: NextSeq 500. Using fastp trimming at Q25 and MiXCR clonotype assembly, TCRdb reanalyzed the public sequencing data and kept in-frame beta chains. Duplicate CDR3 protein sequences are folded into a single record with the most common DNA and genes. The table for this sample lists around 120,000 distinct CDR3 sequences; 12% to 15% of them were counted only once. The biggest ten clones account for roughly 0.92% of the sample. In the paper's terms, the time point label means: patch test 1, 2 weeks after DPC sensitization. Read against the paper, the sample's treatment or condition label means: therapeutic diphenylcyclopropenone sensitization with weekly scalp DPC. The sample consisted of whole blood, taken in connection with sensitization to the hapten diphenylcyclopropenone (DPC). These receptors all stem from a man aged 18 to 29 with alopecia areata. Some clones in this sample may be carry-over from other donors' samples.

This clonotype has a handful of counts. CDR3 nucleotide sequence: TGTGCCAGCAGTTTCAGGGTGGGAGGCAATCAGCCCCAGCATTTT. Translation gives CASSFRVGGNQPQHF. This chain joins TRBV12-3 or TRBV12-4 and TRBJ1-5; D possibly corresponds to TRBD1 (5 bases). The CDR3 has 15 residues. Trimming took 3 bases from V and 2 from J, leaving 11 bases between them.

The table lists this clonotype with many counts. The chain is built from TRBV6-1 and TRBJ1-4; D not resolved. Germline values: CDR1 MNHNS, CDR2 SASEGT. Trimming stripped 1 base from V and 6 bases from J, with 12 bases between. There are 15 residues in the CDR3. This chain's CDR3 is CASSEGAVVDEKLFF. CDR3 coding DNA: TGTGCCAGCAGTGAAGGCGCCGTAGTGGATGAAAAACTGTTTTTT.

This chain joins TRBV7-2 and TRBJ1-1; D possibly corresponds to TRBD1 (5 bases). Germline V gene data show CDR1 as SGHTA and CDR2 as FQGNSA. V was pared by 5 bases and J by 2 bases, with 15 bases between. This CDR3 is built from 15 residues. CDR3 region: CASSPGPLLNTEAFF. In DNA, the CDR3 is TGTGCCAGCAGCCCGGGACCACTCCTTAACACTGAAGCTTTCTTT.

The chain couples TRBV11-3 to TRBJ2-3; D not resolved. V dropped 5 bases and J dropped 6 bases, with 12 bases sitting between them. CDR3 length: 13 amino acids. CDR1 is SGHNT and CDR2 is YENEEA in the germline V gene. The CDR3 region has the DNA TGTGCCAGCAGCCGGACGGTGGCTGATACGCAGTATTTT. It translates to CASSRTVADTQYF.

This clonotype was picked up many times. The V gene is TRBV20-1, the J gene TRBJ2-3, with 9 bases that match TRBD2. The CDR3 covers 16 residues. The trim removed 0 bases at V and 5 bases at J, leaving 9 bases unmatched. Germline CDR1 reads DFQATT; CDR2 reads SNEGSKA (reference sequence). For the CDR3, the DNA is TGCAGTGCTAGAGAAAATAGCGGGGGACTGGGAGATACGCAGTATTTT. Encoded protein: CSARENSGGLGDTQYF.

This clonotype was picked up a small number of times. The genes are TRBV6-2 or TRBV6-3 and TRBJ1-5, with 8 bases lining up with TRBD1. Germline assignment: CDR1 MNHEY and CDR2 SVGEGT. V was clipped by 5 bases and J by 0 bases; unmatched bases: 3. The CDR3 runs to 15 residues. The CDR3 region has the DNA TGTGCCAGCAGTAGGACAGGGAATAGCAATCAGCCCCAGCATTTT. Amino acid sequence: CASSRTGNSNQPQHF.

The chain uses TRBV7-9 and TRBJ1-1; D not resolved. Germline V gene lookup returns CDR1 SEHNR and CDR2 FQNEAQ (reference sequence). The V end lost 2 bases, the J end lost 5 bases, and 12 bases lay between the germline ends. This CDR3 has 14 residues. In DNA form, the CDR3 reads TGTGCCAGCAGCTTAAACAGCCATGGGACTGAAGCTTTCTTT. Amino acids: CASSLNSHGTEAFF.

This clonotype was observed a handful of times. The chain is built from TRBV2 and TRBJ1-1; D perhaps matches TRBD1 (6 bases). CDR3 length: 15 residues. V lost 3 bases and J 4 bases, leaving 15 bases between the germline ends. The germline V gene has CDR1 SNHLY and CDR2 FYNNEI. CDR3 in amino acids: CASSEPQGSSTEAFF. In nucleotides, the CDR3 is TGTGCCAGCAGTGAGCCCCAGGGGAGCAGCACTGAAGCTTTCTTT.

This clonotype has just a few counts. V usage is TRBV6-2 or TRBV6-3 and J usage is TRBJ2-1; TRBD2 matches 13 bases. CDR3 length: 18 amino acids. V was clipped by 2 bases and J by 4 bases; unmatched bases: 8. CDR1 and CDR2 from the germline V gene are MNHEY and SVGEGT. Here the CDR3 reads CASSYRRLAGGRYNEQFF. The CDR3 DNA reads as TGTGCCAGCAGTTACAGAAGACTAGCGGGGGGTCGTTACAATGAGCAGTTCTTC.

This chain joins TRBV28 and TRBJ1-5; possible D gene TRBD1, 6 bases. V was clipped by 6 bases and J by 0 bases, with 9 bases between them. CDR3 length: 14 residues. Germline CDR1 is MDHEN and CDR2 is SYDVKM. The CDR3 spells CASSHRASNQPQHF. CDR3 bases: TGTGCCAGCAGCCACAGGGCTAGCAATCAGCCCCAGCATTTT.

J is TRBJ2-5 and V is TRBV6-1; no definite D call. The CDR3 extends over 13 amino acids. Between the trimmed V and J ends, which lost 6 bases and 2 bases, there was a span of 10 bases. Germline lookup yields CDR1 MNHNS and CDR2 SASEGT. CDR3 amino acids: CASRLRFQETQYF. In DNA form, the CDR3 reads TGTGCCAGCAGACTACGGTTTCAAGAGACCCAGTACTTC.

The table lists this clonotype with many counts. The chain employs TRBV20-1 and TRBJ2-3; weak D call: TRBD1 (6 bases). The CDR3 has 15 residues. Trimming shortened V by 3 bases and J by 1 base, and 14 bases separated the two germline ends. Germline V lookup: CDR1 DFQATT, CDR2 SNEGSKA (reference sequence). CDR3 loop: CSASGTQKRTDTQYF. In DNA form, the CDR3 reads TGCAGTGCTAGTGGGACACAAAAACGCACAGATACGCAGTATTTT.

This clonotype was counted at least ten times. V usage is TRBV11-2 and J usage is TRBJ2-1; D not resolved. CDR3 length: 11 amino acids. Per the germline V gene, CDR1 is SGHAT and CDR2 is FQNNGV. With 5 bases removed from V and 9 bases from J, the gap between germline ends came to 8 bases. The CDR3 coding sequence is TGTGCCAGCAGCAAGACGGTTGAGCAGTTCTTC. Translated, it gives CASSKTVEQFF.

This clonotype was recorded at least ten times. The chain has TRBV29-1 and TRBJ2-1; tentatively, D is TRBD2 (5 bases). The V end lost 0 bases, the J end lost 9 bases, and 18 bases lay between the germline ends. Germline CDR1 reads SQVTM; CDR2 reads ANQGSEA. The CDR3 contains 15 residues. CDR3 sequence: CSVEDRPSLQSEQFF. Here the CDR3 DNA reads TGCAGCGTTGAAGATCGCCCTAGCTTGCAAAGTGAGCAGTTCTTC.

This clonotype has more than one count but fewer than ten. The chain combines TRBV28 with TRBJ2-5; 7 bases are a match to TRBD2. Trimming cost V 6 bases and J 5 bases; bases outside gene matches: 12. This CDR3 contains 15 residues. Germline CDR1 reads MDHEN; CDR2 reads SYDVKM. The CDR3 bases are TGTGCCAGCAGCCACGGACTAGATGTCATCGAGACCCAGTACTTC. It encodes CASSHGLDVIETQYF.

The genes are TRBV11-1 and TRBJ2-7; 7 bases agree with TRBD1. Germline CDR1 is SGHAT and CDR2 is FQDESV (reference sequence). J lost 4 bases, V lost 5 bases, and 8 bases had no gene match. There are 14 residues in the CDR3. The CDR3 region has the DNA TGTGCCAGCAGCCCAGGGACAGACCTTTACGAGCAGTACGTC. This gives the protein CASSPGTDLYEQYV.

In this sample, this clonotype turned up a few times. The chain combines TRBV6-1 with TRBJ1-5, with D uncertain. Looked up from germline, CDR1 is MNHNS and CDR2 is SASEGT. This CDR3 spans 13 amino acids. V was cut by 4 bases and J by 4 bases, with 8 bases left in between. The CDR3 region has the DNA TGTGCCAGCAGTGCCATTCCAAATCAGCCCCAGCATTTT. This sequence encodes CASSAIPNQPQHF.

The chain couples TRBV5-1 to TRBJ2-4; 10 bases agree with TRBD2. Germline CDR1 and CDR2: SGHRS and YFSETQ. The CDR3 extends over 18 amino acids. Trimming cost V 4 bases and J 1 base; bases outside gene matches: 11. The CDR3 DNA reads as TGCGCCAGCAGCCCCGGGACTAGCGATGATTCTGCCAAAAACATTCAGTACTTC. Protein: CASSPGTSDDSAKNIQYF.

This sequence joins TRBV20-1 and TRBJ2-7; no definite D call. The length of the CDR3 is 11 residues. The ends were cut back, 1 base at V and 2 bases at J, with 3 bases in the middle. Germline loops: CDR1 DFQATT, CDR2 SNEGSKA (reference sequence). The CDR3 DNA sequence: TGCAGTGCTAGAGTTACCTACGAGCAGTACTTC. It specifies CSARVTYEQYF.

This clonotype was counted a few times. The J gene is TRBJ1-1, the V gene TRBV6-5; no clear D gene. The V gene lost 5 bases and the J gene lost 2 bases, with 18 bases spanning the gap. There are 16 residues in the CDR3. Germline V gene sequence: CDR1 MNHEY, CDR2 SVGAGI. The CDR3, as DNA: TGTGCCAGCAGTCATCGGACGGGGAGGTTTAACACTGAAGCTTTCTTT. This sequence encodes CASSHRTGRFNTEAFF.

This clonotype was counted only a few times. The chain is built from TRBV6-2 or TRBV6-3 and TRBJ2-3, with D unresolved. The V and J ends lost 5 bases and 1 base respectively, with 10 bases between them. This CDR3 is built from 14 residues. The germline V gene encodes CDR1 MNHEY and CDR2 SVGEGT. The CDR3 DNA sequence: TGTGCCAGCAGTCGCACGACGGGCACAGATACGCAGTATTTT. Translated: CASSRTTGTDTQYF.

The rearrangement uses TRBV27 and TRBJ2-1; 7 bases fit TRBD2. With 6 bases clipped from V and 2 bases from J, the junction kept 10 bases outside the gene matches. CDR1 and CDR2 (germline): MNHEY, SMNVEV (reference sequence). The CDR3 extends over 16 amino acids. Here the CDR3 DNA reads TGTGCCAGCAGGCCGTGGGGGGGTGCGACCTACAATGAGCAGTTCTTC. Translating it yields CASRPWGGATYNEQFF.

The chain joins TRBV28 to TRBJ2-7; 7 bases fit TRBD1. This CDR3 has 12 amino acids. From germline, CDR1 is MDHEN and CDR2 SYDVKM. The ends lost 11 bases at V and 6 bases at J; junction bases unmatched: 10. CDR3 nucleotide sequence: TGTGCCGAGGGGGCAGTTTATCTCGAGCAGTACTTC. Translating gives CAEGAVYLEQYF.

This rearrangement joins TRBV12-3 or TRBV12-4 to TRBJ1-6, with D unresolved. Deletions cut 2 bases from V and 0 bases from J, with 8 bases between. This CDR3 region has 16 residues. The CDR3 is CASSLSGSSYNSPLHF. Written as DNA, the CDR3 is TGTGCCAGCAGTTTATCTGGAAGCTCCTATAATTCACCCCTCCACTTT.

J is TRBJ2-1 and V is TRBV10-2, with D perhaps being TRBD1 or TRBD2 (5 bases each). The CDR3 is 14 residues long. V lost 4 bases and J lost 10, with 17 bases in between. Germline V gene sequence: CDR1 WSHSY, CDR2 SAAADI. The CDR3 is CASSAGRDVREQFF. The CDR3 nucleotides read TGCGCCAGCAGTGCAGGCAGGGACGTCCGGGAGCAGTTCTTC.

V is TRBV7-2 and J is TRBJ2-1, with unresolved D. The ends were cut back, 1 base at V and 0 bases at J, with 7 bases in the middle. The CDR3 extends over 15 amino acids. CDR1 SGHTA and CDR2 FQGNSA come from the germline V gene. The CDR3 DNA sequence: TGTGCCAGCAGCTTAGGGGGAAACTCCTACAATGAGCAGTTCTTC. It codes for CASSLGGNSYNEQFF.

This clonotype has more than one count but fewer than ten. The rearrangement joins TRBV28 to TRBJ2-3, with 14 positions matching TRBD2. J was trimmed by 1 base and V by 1 base; bases with no gene match: 1. Germline-derived CDR1 and CDR2 are MDHEN and SYDVKM. The CDR3 is made up of 17 amino acids. CDR3 in amino acids: CASSLSGLAGGTDTQYF. The CDR3 bases are TGTGCCAGCAGTTTATCGGGACTAGCGGGGGGCACAGATACGCAGTATTTT.